A selection of T cell receptor beta chains follows, all from one sample in a study of blood T cell repertoires in COVID-19. The protocol was immunoSEQ multiplex PCR, while the TCRdb copy is restricted to in-frame clones and leaves out a portion. In the table there are about 140,000 clones, 70% to 90% of which are singletons. Specimen: peripheral blood. Receptor source: a woman at least 80 years old with acute or convalescent COVID-19. CDR3s include the opening cysteine and the closing phenylalanine or tryptophan. A D gene is named only where the DNA matches it firmly. A clone size is listed for some rows: how often the clone was seen (once, few, many), or a class if it is expanded.

TRBD1 | - | TRBJ2-7 | TRBV5-1 | CASSLGTGGKDEQYF | TGCGCCAGCAGCTTGGGGACAGGGGGTAAGGACGAGCAGTACTTC
TRBD1 | few | TRBJ1-2 | TRBV2 | CASSGTGGAGYGYTF | TGTGCCAGCAGTGGAACAGGGGGCGCGGGTTATGGCTACACCTTC
TRBD1 | - | TRBJ2-7 | TRBV5-5 | CASSWDRQTSYEQYF | TGTGCCAGCAGCTGGGACAGACAGACCTCTTACGAGCAGTACTTC
TRBD1 | - | TRBJ1-1 | TRBV29-1 | CSVSGRTGSFLSAFF | TGCAGCGTGTCCGGCCGGACAGGGTCTTTTTTGTCGGCTTTCTTT
- | - | TRBJ2-3 | TRBV7-3 | CASSQTGLTDTQYF | TGTGCCAGCAGCCAAACAGGTCTCACAGATACGCAGTATTTT
- | once | TRBJ1-4 | TRBV28 | CATRTGATNEKLFF | TGTGCCACCAGGACGGGGGCAACTAATGAAAAACTGTTTTTT
- | - | TRBJ1-2 | TRBV9 | CASSASQGNYGYTF | TGTGCCAGCAGCGCCTCCCAGGGGAACTATGGCTACACCTTC
- | - | TRBJ1-5 | TRBV6-2/TRBV6-3 | CASSYGGLGNQPQHF | TGTGCCAGCAGTTATGGGGGCCTGGGCAATCAGCCCCAGCATTTT
TRBD2 | - | TRBJ2-1 | TRBV7-2 | CASSAVLGLAGGEQFF | TGTGCCAGCAGCGCCGTTCTGGGACTAGCGGGCGGGGAGCAGTTCTTC
- | - | TRBJ1-2 | TRBV6-5 | CATSPGNYGYTF | TGTGCCACCTCCCCCGGGAACTATGGCTACACCTTC
TRBD1 | - | TRBJ1-2 | TRBV14 | CASRSAPGQATYGYTF | TGTGCCAGCAGATCAGCGCCGGGACAGGCTACCTATGGCTACACCTTC
TRBD1 | - | TRBJ1-5 | TRBV27 | CASSPRTGGSNQPQHF | TGTGCCAGCAGTCCCCGGACAGGAGGGAGCAATCAGCCCCAGCATTTT
TRBD1 | few | TRBJ2-2 | TRBV5-1 | CASSPPGQGGTGELFF | TGCGCCAGCAGCCCTCCGGGACAGGGTGGCACCGGGGAGCTGTTTTTT
TRBD1 | - | TRBJ2-7 | TRBV11-1 | CASSLRQGAPSEQYF | TGTGCCAGCAGCTTACGACAGGGGGCCCCATCCGAGCAGTACTTC
TRBD1 | - | TRBJ1-6 | TRBV27 | CASSFLTGGNSPLHF | TGTGCCAGCAGTTTTTTGACAGGGGGCAATTCACCCCTCCACTTT
TRBD1 | - | TRBJ1-3 | TRBV6-5 | CASSTTGAGNTIYF | TGTGCCAGCAGTACCACAGGGGCCGGAAACACCATATATTTT
TRBD2 | - | TRBJ2-4 | TRBV10-3 | CAISASGTAKNIQYF | TGTGCCATCAGTGCTAGCGGGACAGCCAAAAACATTCAGTACTTC
TRBD2 | - | TRBJ2-5 | TRBV7-9 | CASSLTSGAYQETQYF | TGTGCCAGCAGCTTGACTAGCGGGGCATACCAAGAGACCCAGTACTTC
- | - | TRBJ2-3 | TRBV19 | CASSSTADTQYF | TGTGCCAGTAGTAGTACAGCAGATACGCAGTATTTT
- | - | TRBJ2-3 | TRBV2 | CASSLSTDTQYF | TGTGCCAGCAGTCTATCTACGGATACGCAGTATTTT
- | - | TRBJ2-5 | TRBV10-1 | CARPVTLVRETQYF | TGCGCCAGGCCCGTTACCCTAGTCAGAGAGACCCAGTACTTC
TRBD2 | - | TRBJ2-7 | TRBV3-1/TRBV3-2 | CASSQGLAIYEQYF | TGTGCCAGCAGCCAAGGACTAGCGATTTACGAGCAGTACTTC
TRBD1 | - | TRBJ2-2 | TRBV28 | CASSLREGATTGELFF | TGTGCCAGCAGTTTAAGAGAGGGGGCGACAACCGGGGAGCTGTTTTTT
TRBD1 | many | TRBJ1-5 | TRBV6-2/TRBV6-3 | CASSTGGWGNQPQHF | TGTGCCAGCAGTACAGGGGGCTGGGGCAATCAGCCCCAGCATTTT
TRBD1 | - | TRBJ2-2 | TRBV5-1 | CASSPGDRGVSGELFF | TGCGCCAGCAGCCCGGGGGACAGGGGTGTCTCCGGGGAGCTGTTTTTT
- | - | TRBJ2-5 | TRBV9 | CASSTRDRDLRGAQYF | TGTGCCAGCAGCACCCGGGACAGAGACCTTAGGGGGGCCCAGTACTTC
- | - | TRBJ1-6 | TRBV11-2 | CASTQRVVGGLTYNSPLHF | TGTGCCAGCACCCAGCGGGTAGTGGGGGGGCTGACCTATAATTCACCCCTCCACTTT
TRBD1 | - | TRBJ1-2 | TRBV2 | CASNGFRDRGLTGGYTF | TGTGCCAGCAATGGGTTTCGGGACAGGGGGCTAACGGGTGGCTACACCTTC
TRBD2 | - | TRBJ2-3 | TRBV2 | CASSRLAGGFTPSTDTQYF | TGTGCCAGCAGTCGACTAGCGGGGGGGTTTACTCCTAGCACAGATACGCAGTATTTT
- | once | TRBJ2-5 | TRBV7-2 | CASSLVVGRALETQYF | TGTGCCAGCAGCTTAGTGGTGGGCAGGGCCCTAGAGACCCAGTACTTC
- | - | TRBJ2-3 | TRBV4-1 | CASSQDGGGGRTDTQYF | TGCGCCAGCAGCCAAGATGGCGGCGGGGGCCGCACAGATACGCAGTATTTT
- | - | TRBJ2-6 | TRBV18 | CASSPLKGKWTGANVLTF | TGTGCCAGCTCACCACTGAAGGGGAAGTGGACTGGGGCCAACGTCCTGACTTTC
- | - | TRBJ1-1 | TRBV29-1 | CSVAGENEAFF | TGCAGCGTTGCGGGGGAGAATGAAGCTTTCTTT
- | - | TRBJ1-2 | TRBV18 | CASSQQDNYGYTF | TGTGCCAGCTCCCAACAGGATAACTATGGCTACACCTTC
TRBD1 | few | TRBJ1-2 | TRBV7-2 | CASGTTGFGGYTF | TGTGCCAGCGGCACGACAGGGTTCGGTGGCTACACCTTC
TRBD1 | - | TRBJ1-3 | TRBV9 | CASSPRTGSGNTIYF | TGTGCCAGCAGCCCACGGACAGGGTCTGGAAACACCATATATTTT
TRBD2 | - | TRBJ2-2 | TRBV9 | CASSVVSRGAGTGELFF | TGTGCCAGCAGCGTAGTTTCGCGGGGGGCTGGCACCGGGGAGCTGTTTTTT
- | - | TRBJ1-1 | TRBV2 | CASSAQGSGNTEAFF | TGTGCCAGCAGCGCCCAGGGGTCGGGGAACACTGAAGCTTTCTTT
- | - | TRBJ1-2 | TRBV9 | CASNPTPGRDGYTF | TGTGCCAGCAACCCAACCCCCGGTCGCGATGGCTACACCTTC
- | - | TRBJ2-2 | TRBV24-1 | CATSSYTGELFF | TGTGCCACCAGTTCTTACACCGGGGAGCTGTTTTTT
- | - | TRBJ1-6 | TRBV6-5 | CASSLVAYNSPLHF | TGTGCCAGCAGCTTAGTGGCCTATAATTCACCCCTCCACTTT
- | - | TRBJ1-1 | TRBV6-1 | CASSEAAPGTGLTEAFF | TGTGCCAGCAGTGAAGCCGCCCCTGGTACAGGGCTTACTGAAGCTTTCTTT
TRBD1 | - | TRBJ1-1 | TRBV9 | CASSRGQGLNTEAFF | TGTGCCAGCAGCAGAGGACAGGGATTGAACACTGAAGCTTTCTTT
- | once | TRBJ2-3 | TRBV6-5 | CASSYSPRVRSDTQYF | TGTGCCAGCAGTTACTCGCCGCGGGTGAGGTCAGATACGCAGTATTTT
- | - | TRBJ1-2 | TRBV6-6 | CASGRDYGYTF | TGTGCCAGTGGTCGGGACTATGGCTACACCTTC
- | - | TRBJ2-6 | TRBV6-6 | CASSYRQTYNVLTF | TGTGCCAGCAGTTACCGACAGACTTACAACGTCCTGACTTTC
- | - | TRBJ2-1 | TRBV5-1 | CASSLTGDSYNEQFF | TGCGCCAGCAGCTTGACAGGCGACTCCTACAATGAGCAGTTCTTC
- | - | TRBJ2-5 | TRBV18 | CASSPFRAGETQYF | TGTGCCAGCTCACCTTTTCGGGCCGGGGAAACCCAGTACTTC
- | - | TRBJ1-5 | TRBV6-5 | CASRGAGSNQPQHF | TGTGCCAGCAGAGGTGCAGGGAGCAATCAGCCCCAGCATTTT
- | - | TRBJ1-3 | TRBV12-5 | CASGHSSGNTIYF | TGTGCTAGTGGGCATAGCTCTGGAAACACCATATATTTT
- | - | TRBJ1-2 | TRBV6-6 | CASSYSGRANYGYTF | TGTGCCAGCAGTTACTCGGGCAGGGCCAACTATGGCTACACCTTC
- | - | TRBJ2-5 | TRBV5-1 | CASSLGGGRAETQYF | TGCGCCAGCAGCTTGGGAGGTGGCAGGGCGGAGACCCAGTACTTC
TRBD2 | - | TRBJ2-5 | TRBV7-2 | CASSTSGGAGETQYF | TGTGCCAGCAGCACTAGCGGGGGGGCCGGGGAGACCCAGTACTTC
- | - | TRBJ1-1 | TRBV6-5 | CASSYSNRVDTEAFF | TGTGCCAGCAGTTACTCGAACAGGGTAGACACTGAAGCTTTCTTT
- | - | TRBJ1-2 | TRBV7-6 | CASSSTPTTGTLGYTF | TGTGCCAGCAGCTCAACCCCCACCACAGGGACCCTTGGCTACACCTTC
- | - | TRBJ1-5 | TRBV7-9 | CASSSRDSNQPQHF | TGTGCCAGCAGCTCGCGTGATAGCAATCAGCCCCAGCATTTT
- | - | TRBJ1-2 | TRBV30 | CAWSPGGASYGYTF | TGTGCCTGGAGTCCCGGGGGGGCATCTTATGGCTACACCTTC
- | - | TRBJ1-4 | TRBV6-4 | CASSAPAGGQNEKLFF | TGTGCCAGCAGTGCCCCAGCTGGGGGCCAGAATGAAAAACTGTTTTTT
- | - | TRBJ2-7 | TRBV25-1 | CASSEFDTSYEQYF | TGTGCCAGCAGTGAATTTGACACTTCCTACGAGCAGTACTTC
- | - | TRBJ1-4 | TRBV5-1 | CASSLGARSSNEKLFF | TGCGCCAGCAGCTTGGGCGCCCGCTCCTCTAATGAAAAACTGTTTTTT